This T cell receptor beta chain originates from a study of beta chain features in type 1 diabetes. This clone was observed a few times. Of the isolated RNA, all was reverse transcribed, and so the sequenced material was expressed TCRB transcripts. The method was immunoSEQ multiplex PCR; TCRdb's version includes in-frame clones alone and lacks a portion of them. Of under 900,000 clones detected, 15% to 20% appear once; the ten largest clones hold 0.023%. CDR1 is MNHNY, CDR2 SVGAGI, per germline (reference sequence). The CDR3 runs 13 residues. Trimming pared 7 bases from V and 0 bases from J, leaving 9 bases between.

Input material: naive CD4+ T cells from blood. The chain uses TRBV6-6 and TRBJ1-1; no definite D call. This TCR was recovered from a woman aged 18-29 years in good health. The CDR3 DNA is TGTGCCAGCAACAAATTCTTGAACACTGAAGCTTTCTTT. It translates to CASNKFLNTEAFF.